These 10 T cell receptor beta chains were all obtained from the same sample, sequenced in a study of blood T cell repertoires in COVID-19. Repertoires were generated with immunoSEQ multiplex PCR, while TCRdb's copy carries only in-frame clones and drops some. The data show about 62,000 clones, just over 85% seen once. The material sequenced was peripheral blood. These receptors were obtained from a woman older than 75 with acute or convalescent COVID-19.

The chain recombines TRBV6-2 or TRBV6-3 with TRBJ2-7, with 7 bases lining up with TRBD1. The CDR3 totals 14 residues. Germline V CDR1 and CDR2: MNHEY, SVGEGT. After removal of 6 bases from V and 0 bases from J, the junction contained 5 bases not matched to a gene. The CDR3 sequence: CASSLGTDSYEQYF. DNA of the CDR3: TGTGCCAGCAGCCTCGGGACAGACTCCTACGAGCAGTACTTC.

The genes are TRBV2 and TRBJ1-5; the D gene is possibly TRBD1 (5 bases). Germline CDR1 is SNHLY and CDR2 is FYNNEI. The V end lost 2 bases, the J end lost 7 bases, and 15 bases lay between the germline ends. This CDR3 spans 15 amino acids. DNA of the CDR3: TGTGCCAGCAGTGAAAGCGGGCAGGGAGGACAGCCCCAGCATTTT. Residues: CASSESGQGGQPQHF. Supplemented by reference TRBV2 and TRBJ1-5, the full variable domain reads EPEVTQTPSHQVTQMGQEVILRCVPISNHLYFYWYRQILGQKVEFLVSFYNNEISEKSEIFDDQFSVERPDGSNFTLKIRSTKLEDSAMYFCASSESGQGGQPQHFGDGTRLSIL.

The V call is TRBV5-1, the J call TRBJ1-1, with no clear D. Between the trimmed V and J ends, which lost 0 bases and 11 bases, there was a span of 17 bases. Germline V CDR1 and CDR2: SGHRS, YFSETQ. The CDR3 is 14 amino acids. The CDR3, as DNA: TGCGCCAGCAGCTTGGACTCTACTCACCCTCTGGCTTTCTTT. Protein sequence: CASSLDSTHPLAFF. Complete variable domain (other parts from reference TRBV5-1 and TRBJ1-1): KAGVTQTPRYLIKTRGQQVTLSCSPISGHRSVSWYQQTPGQGLQFLFEYFSETQRNKGNFPGRFSGRQFSNSRSEMNVSTLELGDSALYLCASSLDSTHPLAFFGQGTRLTVV.

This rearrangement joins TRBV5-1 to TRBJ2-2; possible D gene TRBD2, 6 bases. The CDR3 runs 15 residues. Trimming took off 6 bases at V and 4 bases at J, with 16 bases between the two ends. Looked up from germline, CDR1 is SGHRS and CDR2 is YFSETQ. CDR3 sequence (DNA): TGCGCCAGCAATCGGCAGGGAGGCGGCACCGGGGAGCTGTTTTTT. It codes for CASNRQGGGTGELFF.

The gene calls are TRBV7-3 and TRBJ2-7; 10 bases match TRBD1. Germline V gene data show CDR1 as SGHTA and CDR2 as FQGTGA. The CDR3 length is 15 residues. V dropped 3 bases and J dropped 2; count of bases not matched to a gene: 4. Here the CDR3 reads CASSFSGTGAYEQYF. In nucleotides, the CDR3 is TGTGCCAGCAGCTTTAGCGGGACAGGGGCCTACGAGCAGTACTTC. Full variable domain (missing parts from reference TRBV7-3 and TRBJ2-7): GAGVSQTPSNKVTEKGKYVELRCDPISGHTALYWYRQSLGQGPEFLIYFQGTGAADDSGLPNDRFFAVRPEGSVSTLKIQRTERGDSAVYLCASSFSGTGAYEQYFGPGTRLTVT.

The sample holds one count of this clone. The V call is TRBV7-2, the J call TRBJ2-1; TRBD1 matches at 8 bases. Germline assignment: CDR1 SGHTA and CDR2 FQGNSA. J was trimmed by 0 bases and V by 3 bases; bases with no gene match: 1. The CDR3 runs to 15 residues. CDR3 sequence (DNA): TGTGCCAGCAGCTTCGACAGGGGCTCCTACAATGAGCAGTTCTTC. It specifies CASSFDRGSYNEQFF.

CDR3 nucleotide sequence: TGTGCCAGTAGGGCTATAGCGGGAGGTCCCTACAATGAGCAGTTCTTC. Protein: CASRAIAGGPYNEQFF. The genes are TRBV19 and TRBJ2-1, with 10 bases matching TRBD2. Unmatched junction bases numbered 7, after V lost 6 bases and J lost 2 bases. Germline assignment: CDR1 LNHDA and CDR2 SQIVND (reference sequence). This CDR3 has 16 residues.

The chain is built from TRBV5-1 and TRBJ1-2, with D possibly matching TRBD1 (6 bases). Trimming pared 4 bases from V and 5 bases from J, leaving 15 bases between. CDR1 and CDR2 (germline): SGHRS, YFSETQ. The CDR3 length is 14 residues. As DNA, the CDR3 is TGCGCCAGCAGCACAGTAGAGGGGGTTTATGGCTACACCTTC. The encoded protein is CASSTVEGVYGYTF.

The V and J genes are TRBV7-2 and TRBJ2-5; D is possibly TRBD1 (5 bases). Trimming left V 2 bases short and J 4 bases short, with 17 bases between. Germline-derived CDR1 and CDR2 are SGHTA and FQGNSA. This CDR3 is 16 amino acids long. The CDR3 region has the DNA TGTGCCAGCAGCTTACGCGAGCGCCAGGGTGCAGAGACCCAGTACTTC. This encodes CASSLRERQGAETQYF.

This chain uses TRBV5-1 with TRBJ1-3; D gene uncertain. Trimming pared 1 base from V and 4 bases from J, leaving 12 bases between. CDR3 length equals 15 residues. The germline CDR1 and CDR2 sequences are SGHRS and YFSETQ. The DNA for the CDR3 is TGCGCCAGCAGCTTGACCGAGGGAGGAGGAAACACCATATATTTT. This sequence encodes CASSLTEGGGNTIYF.